Below are 12 T cell receptor beta chains sequenced from a single sample in a study of OX40 agonist ivuxolimab in advanced cancers. The assay was immunoSEQ multiplex PCR, and TCRdb's table has in-frame clones only and misses some. Here the sample spans 60,000 to 75,000 clones, roughly 86% being singletons. This material consisted of CD4+ or CD8+ T cells sorted from blood, taken in a trial of the OX40 agonist ivuxolimab. Source of these receptors: an adult with an advanced solid tumor such as melanoma, head and neck, liver or kidney cancer.

The genes are TRBV27 and TRBJ2-7, with D possibly TRBD1 on 5 matching bases. With 4 bases removed from V and 3 bases from J, the gap between germline ends came to 19 bases. Germline V gives CDR1 MNHEY, CDR2 SMNVEV (reference sequence). This CDR3 comprises 16 residues. CDR3 bases: TGTGCCAGCAGTTCCACCGCAATCTCAGGGAACTACGAGCAGTACTTC. This sequence encodes CASSSTAISGNYEQYF.

V is TRBV7-9 and J is TRBJ2-7; 7 nucleotides agree with TRBD1. The germline gives CDR1 SEHNR, CDR2 FQNEAQ (reference sequence). The V gene end was trimmed by 2 bases and the J gene end by 5 bases; junction bases not matched to a gene: 9. There are 15 residues in the CDR3. CDR3 nucleotide sequence: TGTGCCAGCAGCTTATTAAAGACAGGGATAAACGAGCAGTACTTC. It translates to CASSLLKTGINEQYF.

As to this clone: Other DNA sequences within the sample encode an identical CDR3. The chain joins TRBV9 to TRBJ1-1; maybe TRBD1 (6 bases). Looked up from germline, CDR1 is SGDLS and CDR2 is YYNGEE. V lost 0 bases and J 4 bases, leaving 7 bases between the germline ends. The CDR3 totals 13 residues. The CDR3 protein is CASSVDRATEAFF. The CDR3 DNA reads as TGTGCCAGCAGCGTAGACAGGGCCACTGAAGCTTTCTTT. Full variable domain (outside the CDR3, taken from reference TRBV9 and TRBJ1-1): DSGVTQTPKHLITATGQRVTLRCSPRSGDLSVYWYQQSLDQGLQFLIQYYNGEERAKGNILERFSAQQFPDLHSELNLSSLELGDSALYFCASSVDRATEAFFGQGTRLTVV.

This clone was seen only once. This chain links TRBV7-9 with TRBJ2-7; D call uncertain. CDR1 is SEHNR and CDR2 is FQNEAQ in the germline V gene (reference sequence). V was trimmed by 4 bases and J by 4 bases, leaving 17 bases between them. This CDR3 region has 15 residues. The CDR3 DNA follows: TGTGCCAGCAGCTCACCGACCGGATTCCAATACGAGCAGTACTTC. This encodes CASSSPTGFQYEQYF.

This chain links TRBV18 with TRBJ2-7, with 8 positions matching TRBD2. Germline CDR1 is KGHSH and CDR2 is LQKENI. The CDR3 runs to 15 residues. The J segment lost 2 bases and the V segment lost 5 bases, leaving 8 bases of the junction unmatched. This CDR3 is CASSSPSGRTYEQYF. The DNA of the CDR3 is TGTGCCAGCTCATCGCCTAGCGGGCGCACCTACGAGCAGTACTTC. Together with reference TRBV18 and TRBJ2-7, the CDR3 gives the full variable domain: NAGVMQNPRHLVRRRGQEARLRCSPMKGHSHVYWYRQLPEEGLKFMVYLQKENIIDESGMPKERFSAEFPKEGPSILRIQQVVRGDSAAYFCASSSPSGRTYEQYFGPGTRLTVT.

The chain carries TRBV28 and TRBJ2-5; 12 bases align to TRBD2. The germline CDR1 and CDR2 sequences are MDHEN and SYDVKM. V was pared by 3 bases and J by 4 bases, with 9 bases of the junction left unmatched. This CDR3 comprises 17 residues. CDR3 in DNA: TGTGCCAGCAGTTTGTATCCTAGCGGGGGGGCCGGAGAGACCCAGTACTTC. This codes for CASSLYPSGGAGETQYF.

The table lists this clone with a count of one. The chain uses TRBV5-1 and TRBJ2-1; 9 bases agree with TRBD2. The V gene end was trimmed by 0 bases and the J gene end by 7 bases; junction bases not matched to a gene: 5. Per the germline V gene, CDR1 is SGHRS and CDR2 is YFSETQ. The CDR3 consists of 15 residues. The CDR3 loop is CASSLGGGAENEQFF. The CDR3 bases are TGCGCCAGCAGCTTGGGCGGGGGGGCAGAGAATGAGCAGTTCTTC.

V usage is TRBV2 and J usage is TRBJ1-5; perhaps TRBD1 as D (6 bases). CDR1 SNHLY and CDR2 FYNNEI come from the germline V gene. CDR3 size: 15 residues. V gave up 7 bases and J gave up 2 bases, with 15 bases separating them. CDR3 loop: CASTRDNGGNQPQHF. The CDR3 DNA is TGTGCCAGCACCCGGGACAATGGAGGCAATCAGCCCCAGCATTTT.

The V and J genes are TRBV5-1 and TRBJ1-3; D not certain. This CDR3 is 14 amino acids long. Trimming took 0 bases from V and 0 from J, leaving 4 bases between them. Germline loops: CDR1 SGHRS, CDR2 YFSETQ. CDR3: CASSLGVSGNTIYF. CDR3 nucleotides: TGCGCCAGCAGCTTGGGAGTCTCTGGAAACACCATATATTTT.

The CDR3, as DNA: TGTGCCAGCAGCGTAGTGGGCCCGGGCGGGGGGTCTCGGGATACGCAGTATTTT. Translated: CASSVVGPGGGSRDTQYF. The chain recombines TRBV9 with TRBJ2-3; 8 bases agree with TRBD2. This CDR3 has 18 residues. The ends lost 0 bases at V and 6 bases at J; junction bases unmatched: 15. The germline V gene has CDR1 SGDLS and CDR2 YYNGEE. Full variable domain (remainder filled in from reference TRBV9 and TRBJ2-3): DSGVTQTPKHLITATGQRVTLRCSPRSGDLSVYWYQQSLDQGLQFLIQYYNGEERAKGNILERFSAQQFPDLHSELNLSSLELGDSALYFCASSVVGPGGGSRDTQYFGPGTRLTVL.

CDR3 nucleotide sequence: TGCAGCGTGGGGCTGGACACAGATACGCAGTATTTT. Its translation is CSVGLDTDTQYF. This rearrangement joins TRBV29-1 to TRBJ2-3; tentatively, D is TRBD1 (5 bases). Deletions cut 6 bases from V and 2 bases from J, with 9 bases between. CDR3 size: 12 residues. CDR1 SQVTM and CDR2 ANQGSEA come from the germline V gene.

V gene TRBV5-1 combines with J gene TRBJ2-3, with a tentative D call TRBD1 (5 bases). CDR1 is SGHRS and CDR2 is YFSETQ in the germline V gene. The CDR3 length is 14 residues. Deletions cut 7 bases from V and 0 bases from J, with 12 bases between. Here the CDR3 reads CASLRDPSTDTQYF. Here the CDR3 DNA reads TGCGCCAGCCTCAGGGATCCTAGCACAGATACGCAGTATTTT.